The 9 T cell receptor beta chains in this list originate from one sample, sequenced in a study of radiotherapy plus CTLA-4 blockade in lung cancer. Sequenced by immunoSEQ multiplex PCR; TCRdb stores in-frame clones only, minus some. This table holds under 50,000 clones, 79% found once. This material consisted of peripheral blood, taken from a patient treated with radiotherapy plus ipilimumab. These receptors all come from a human donor with non-small cell lung cancer that progressed on radiotherapy plus ipilimumab.

This clone showed up just a few times. The rearrangement joins TRBV19 to TRBJ1-5; TRBD1 is a possible D gene (6 bases). CDR1 LNHDA and CDR2 SQIVND come from the germline V gene (reference sequence). The V end was cut by 3 bases, the J end by 7 bases, with 22 bases between. The CDR3 totals 17 residues. CDR3 DNA: TGTGCCAGTAGTATTTCTCTAGGCAGGGGCGGTAGGCAGCCCCAGCATTTT. It yields the protein CASSISLGRGGRQPQHF. Full variable domain (rest looked up from reference TRBV19 and TRBJ1-5): DGGITQSPKYLFRKEGQNVTLSCEQNLNHDAMYWYRQDPGQGLRLIYYSQIVNDFQKGDIAEGYSVSREKKESFPLTVTSAQKNPTAFYLCASSISLGRGGRQPQHFGDGTRLSIL.

This chain uses TRBV18 with TRBJ1-2; the match to TRBD1 covers 8 bases. Looked up from germline, CDR1 is KGHSH and CDR2 is LQKENI. V lost 2 bases and J lost 0; bases outside the gene matches: 5. The CDR3 is 16 residues long. The CDR3 protein is CASSPAGTGANYGYTF. CDR3 bases: TGTGCCAGCTCACCAGCCGGGACAGGTGCTAACTATGGCTACACCTTC.

The chain carries TRBV9 and TRBJ2-1; weak D call: TRBD2 (7 bases). This CDR3 spans 16 amino acids. Germline V CDR1 and CDR2: SGDLS, YYNGEE. V lost 0 bases, J lost 2 bases, and 12 bases lay in between. CDR3 region: CASSVGGGNTYNEQFF. The CDR3 DNA reads as TGTGCCAGCAGCGTAGGGGGGGGCAACACCTACAATGAGCAGTTCTTC.

The V call is TRBV6-1, the J call TRBJ2-7, with 8 positions matching TRBD1. With V trimmed by 2 bases and J by 12 bases, 9 bases remained unmatched. This CDR3 is 13 amino acids long. Looked up from germline, CDR1 is MNHNS and CDR2 is SASEGT. The CDR3, as DNA: TGTGCCAGCAGTGAAAGCCAGGACAGGGCTTTGTACTTC. It specifies CASSESQDRALYF.

The chain links TRBV9 to TRBJ1-4; D gene uncertain. The V and J ends lost 1 base and 0 bases respectively, with 13 bases between them. This CDR3 spans 17 amino acids. From germline, CDR1 is SGDLS and CDR2 YYNGEE. For the CDR3, the DNA is TGTGCCAGCAGCGTAATGGGCCAGCCCGCAACTAATGAAAAACTGTTTTTT. The encoded protein is CASSVMGQPATNEKLFF. Full variable domain (outside the CDR3, taken from reference TRBV9 and TRBJ1-4): DSGVTQTPKHLITATGQRVTLRCSPRSGDLSVYWYQQSLDQGLQFLIQYYNGEERAKGNILERFSAQQFPDLHSELNLSSLELGDSALYFCASSVMGQPATNEKLFFGSGTQLSVL.

The chain has TRBV19 and TRBJ1-6; 10 bases match TRBD1. Germline CDR1 reads LNHDA; CDR2 reads SQIVND (reference sequence). V gave up 6 bases and J gave up 6 bases; unmatched junction bases: 8. There are 16 residues in the CDR3. CDR3: CASRTQTGGSNSPLHF. The CDR3 DNA reads as TGTGCCAGTAGGACTCAGACAGGGGGCTCTAATTCACCCCTCCACTTT.

The CDR3 here is CASSKEAGGFYNEQFF. The CDR3 nucleotides read TGTGCCAGCAGTAAGGAAGCGGGGGGGTTTTACAATGAGCAGTTCTTC. The rearrangement links TRBV9 to TRBJ2-1, with TRBD2 identical over 10 bases. The germline CDR1 and CDR2 sequences are SGDLS and YYNGEE. V was pared by 5 bases and J by 4 bases, with 9 bases of the junction left unmatched. This CDR3 contains 16 residues.

V usage is TRBV7-2 and J usage is TRBJ1-3, with no clear D. Germline V CDR1 and CDR2: SGHTA, FQGNSA. CDR3 size: 16 residues. Trimming took off 3 bases at V and 0 bases at J, with 12 bases between the two ends. The CDR3 spells CASSFFYGGSGNTIYF. CDR3 nucleotides: TGTGCCAGCAGCTTCTTCTACGGTGGCTCTGGAAACACCATATATTTT.

This sequence joins TRBV5-6 and TRBJ1-2; 9 bases align to TRBD1. Germline V gene sequence: CDR1 SGHDT, CDR2 YYEEEE. The CDR3 is 15 amino acids. J gave up 3 bases and V 3 bases, and 6 bases lay outside the gene matches. DNA for the CDR3: TGTGCCAGCAGCTCCATCACAGGGGGCGACTATGGCTACACCTTC. Residues: CASSSITGGDYGYTF.